These 9 T cell receptor beta chains came from one sample sequenced in a study of blood T cell repertoires in COVID-19. This table comes from immunoSEQ multiplex PCR, and its TCRdb copy is limited to in-frame clones, with some not included. Among roughly 400,000 clones listed, roughly 84% were seen once. The sample consisted of PBMCs or T cells enriched from blood (not recorded which). These receptor sequences come from a woman aged 18-29 years who had been exposed to COVID-19.

The rearrangement uses TRBV28 and TRBJ1-1, with D tentatively TRBD1 (5 bases). CDR1 and CDR2 from the germline V gene are MDHEN and SYDVKM. CDR3 length: 13 amino acids. Written as DNA, the CDR3 is TGTGCGACGCGGGTGGGGGGTCACACTGAAGCTTTCTTT. Translation: CATRVGGHTEAFF. Full variable domain (remainder filled in from reference TRBV28 and TRBJ1-1): DVKVTQSSRYLVKRTGEKVFLECVQDMDHENMFWYRQDPGLGLRLIYFSYDVKMKEKGDIPEGYSVSREKKERFSLILESASTNQTSMYLCATRVGGHTEAFFGQGTRLTVV.

The J gene is TRBJ2-1, the V gene TRBV6-4; the D gene is possibly TRBD2 (5 bases). Germline V gives CDR1 MRHNA, CDR2 SNTAGT. Trimming took off 3 bases at V and 7 bases at J, with 13 bases between the two ends. The CDR3 runs 14 residues. The CDR3 reads CASSENFGGNEQFF. The CDR3 DNA sequence: TGTGCCAGCAGTGAGAATTTCGGCGGGAATGAGCAGTTCTTC.

The V and J genes are TRBV7-2 and TRBJ1-4, with 10 bases fitting TRBD1. CDR1 and CDR2 from the germline V gene are SGHTA and FQGNSA. Unmatched junction bases numbered 6, after V lost 0 bases and J lost 11 bases. CDR3 length: 15 residues. The CDR3 nucleotides are TGTGCCAGCAGCTTAGCGGGACAGGGGACTGGGAAACTGTTTTTT. Encoded protein: CASSLAGQGTGKLFF.

The rearrangement joins TRBV6-6 to TRBJ1-1; D may be TRBD1 (6 bases). The germline V and J ends were trimmed by 8 bases and 4 bases, with 17 bases remaining between them. The CDR3 extends over 14 amino acids. Germline V gives CDR1 MNHNY, CDR2 SVGAGI (reference sequence). CDR3 protein: CASGEVRGGTEAFF. In nucleotides, the CDR3 is TGTGCCAGCGGGGAGGTTAGGGGGGGCACTGAAGCTTTCTTT.

The V call is TRBV5-6, the J call TRBJ1-2; 7 bases map to TRBD1. Germline V gives CDR1 SGHDT, CDR2 YYEEEE. V trimming: 4 bases; J trimming: 4 bases; junction bases outside the gene matches: 7. CDR3 size: 14 residues. Here the CDR3 reads CASSGVGQRYGYTF. The CDR3 DNA is TGTGCCAGCAGCGGCGTGGGACAGCGCTATGGCTACACCTTC.

CDR3 in amino acids: CASSTGLITEQFF. CDR3 DNA sequence: TGTGCCAGCAGCACTGGACTAATCACTGAGCAGTTCTTC. The V gene is TRBV7-2, the J gene TRBJ2-1, with a weak D call TRBD2 (6 bases). The CDR3 is made up of 13 amino acids. The V end lost 5 bases, the J end lost 9 bases, and 14 bases lay between the germline ends. CDR1 is SGHTA and CDR2 is FQGNSA in the germline V gene.

This clone was seen just once. The rearrangement uses TRBV7-8 and TRBJ2-7, with TRBD1 as a possible D gene (6 bases). The V end was cut by 2 bases, the J end by 3 bases, with 8 bases between. There are 13 residues in the CDR3. Germline values: CDR1 SGHVS, CDR2 FQNEAQ. CDR3 nucleotides: TGTGCCAGCAGCTTAAGGACAGTCTACGAGCAGTACTTC. It specifies CASSLRTVYEQYF. The full variable domain, rest sourced from reference TRBV7-8 and TRBJ2-7, is GAGVSQSPRYKVAKRGQDVALRCDPISGHVSLFWYQQALGQGPEFLTYFQNEAQLDKSGLPSDRFFAERPEGSVSTLKIQRTQQEDSAVYLCASSLRTVYEQYFGPGTRLTVT.

This clone was seen a single time. The V call is TRBV28, the J call TRBJ2-2; D might be TRBD1 or TRBD2, each matching 7 bases. The CDR3 length is 14 residues. Germline V gives CDR1 MDHEN, CDR2 SYDVKM. V was clipped by 10 bases and J by 4 bases, with 16 bases between them. In DNA, the CDR3 is TGTGCCATCAGGGGGGGAGCCCGCACCGGGGAGCTGTTTTTT. Amino acid sequence: CAIRGGARTGELFF. The variable domain in full, completed from reference TRBV28 and TRBJ2-2, reads DVKVTQSSRYLVKRTGEKVFLECVQDMDHENMFWYRQDPGLGLRLIYFSYDVKMKEKGDIPEGYSVSREKKERFSLILESASTNQTSMYLCAIRGGARTGELFFGEGSRLTVL.

V is TRBV7-2 and J is TRBJ1-5; a possible D gene is TRBD1 (6 bases). Germline V gene lookup returns CDR1 SGHTA and CDR2 FQGNSA. The CDR3 extends over 13 amino acids. V was pared by 5 bases and J by 7 bases, with 12 bases between. The CDR3: CASSRTVWQPQHF. Here the CDR3 DNA reads TGTGCCAGCAGCCGGACAGTTTGGCAGCCCCAGCATTTT.